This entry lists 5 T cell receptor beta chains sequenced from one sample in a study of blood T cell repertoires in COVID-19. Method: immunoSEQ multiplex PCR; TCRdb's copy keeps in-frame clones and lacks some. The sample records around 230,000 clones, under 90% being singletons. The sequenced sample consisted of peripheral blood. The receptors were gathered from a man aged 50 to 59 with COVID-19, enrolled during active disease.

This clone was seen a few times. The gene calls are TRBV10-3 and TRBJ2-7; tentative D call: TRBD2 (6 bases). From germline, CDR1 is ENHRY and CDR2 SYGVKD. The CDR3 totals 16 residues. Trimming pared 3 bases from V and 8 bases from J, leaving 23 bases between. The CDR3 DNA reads TGTGCCATCAGTGACCCGAATTCCGGGGGTTTTAGCAAGCAGTACTTC. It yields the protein CAISDPNSGGFSKQYF.

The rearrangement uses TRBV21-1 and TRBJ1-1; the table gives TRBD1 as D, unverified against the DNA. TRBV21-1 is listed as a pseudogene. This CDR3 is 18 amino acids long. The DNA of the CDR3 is TGTGCCAGCAGCAAACACCCAGGGGCTACAGCGAGGGGGACTGAAGCTTTCTTT. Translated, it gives CASSKHPGATARGTEAFF.

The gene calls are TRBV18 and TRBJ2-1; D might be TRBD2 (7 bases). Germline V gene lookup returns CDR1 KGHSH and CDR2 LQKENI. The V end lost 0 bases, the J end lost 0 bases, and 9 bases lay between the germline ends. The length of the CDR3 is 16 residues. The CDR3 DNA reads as TGTGCCAGCTCACCACCGGCGGGGGCCTCCTACAATGAGCAGTTCTTC. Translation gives CASSPPAGASYNEQFF.

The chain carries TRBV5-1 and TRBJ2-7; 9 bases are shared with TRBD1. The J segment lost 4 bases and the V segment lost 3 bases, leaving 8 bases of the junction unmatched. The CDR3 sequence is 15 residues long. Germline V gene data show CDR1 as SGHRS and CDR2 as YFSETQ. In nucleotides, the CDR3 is TGCGCCAGCAGCTACGAGACAGGGGGGCTGTACGAGCAGTACTTC. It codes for CASSYETGGLYEQYF.

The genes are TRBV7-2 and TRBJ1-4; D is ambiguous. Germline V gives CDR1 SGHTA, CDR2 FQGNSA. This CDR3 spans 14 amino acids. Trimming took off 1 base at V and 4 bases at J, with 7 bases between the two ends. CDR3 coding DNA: TGTGCCAGCAGCTTAGGTCTCCGTAATGAAAAACTGTTTTTT. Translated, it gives CASSLGLRNEKLFF.